Presented here are 8 T cell receptor beta chains from one specimen sequenced in a study of early T cells in non-severe SARS-CoV-2 infection. TCRdb processed the 5' RACE reads anew with MiXCR; each CDR3 protein has one entry. Seen here are 35,000 to 50,000 distinct CDR3 sequences, about 7% observed once, and the top ten hold around 4.5%. Sequencing input: whole blood. Source of these receptors: an adult who was a healthcare worker with PCR-confirmed SARS-CoV-2 infection or an uninfected control (not recorded which).

This clonotype appeared many times. This chain's CDR3 is CASSYGTAESPLHF. The CDR3 DNA reads as TGTGCCAGCAGTTACGGGACAGCGGAGTCACCCCTCCACTTT. The J gene is TRBJ1-6, the V gene TRBV6-6; 7 nucleotides agree with TRBD1. Unmatched junction bases numbered 5, after V lost 2 bases and J lost 10 bases. The CDR3 runs to 14 residues. Per the germline V gene, CDR1 is MNHNY and CDR2 is SVGAGI (reference sequence).

This clonotype occurred many times. V usage is TRBV9 and J usage is TRBJ1-1; perhaps TRBD1 as D (6 bases). From germline, CDR1 is SGDLS and CDR2 YYNGEE. The CDR3 spans 16 residues. V lost 0 bases and J lost 10, with 22 bases in between. The CDR3 protein is CASSVDWGRATSRAFF. CDR3 nucleotide sequence: TGTGCCAGCAGCGTAGATTGGGGGCGTGCGACATCCAGAGCTTTCTTT.

This clonotype was seen ten or more times. The V call is TRBV3-2, the J call TRBJ1-6; the table's D call, TRBD1, has no DNA check behind it. TRBV3-2 has pseudogene status. The CDR3 is 13 amino acids. The CDR3 DNA reads as TGTGCCAGCAGCCAGAACAGGAATTCACCCCTCCACTTT. Encoded protein: CASSQNRNSPLHF.

Only a few counts were recorded for this clonotype. The chain recombines TRBV19 with TRBJ1-5, with D possibly TRBD1 on 6 matching bases. V lost 3 bases to trimming and J lost 4 bases, with 10 bases between them. Germline CDR1 and CDR2: LNHDA and SQIVND (reference sequence). The CDR3 runs 14 residues. The CDR3 bases are TGTGCCAGTAGTATTACCGGGACAAATCAGCCCCAGCATTTT. Translated, it gives CASSITGTNQPQHF.

This clonotype was recorded at least ten times. The J gene is TRBJ1-1, the V gene TRBV13, with unresolved D. The CDR3 contains 12 residues. Trimming pared 5 bases from V and 0 bases from J, leaving 4 bases between. The germline gives CDR1 PRHDT, CDR2 FYEKMQ (reference sequence). CDR3 in amino acids: CASSPLNTEAFF. In DNA form, the CDR3 reads TGTGCCAGCAGCCCTCTGAACACTGAAGCTTTCTTT.

This clonotype was detected many times. This chain uses TRBV10-3 with TRBJ1-4, with 9 bases matching TRBD1. The V gene's germline CDR1 is ENHRY and CDR2 SYGVKD. The CDR3 has 17 amino acids. V shed 5 bases, J shed 3 bases, and the junction held 10 bases outside the gene matches. The CDR3 nucleotides read TGTGCCATCAGTCCGGGACAGGGTTATCTTGCTAATGAAAAACTGTTTTTT. Its translation is CAISPGQGYLANEKLFF.

V is TRBV5-1 and J is TRBJ2-4; 9 bases map to TRBD2. This CDR3 has 14 residues. V lost 0 bases to trimming and J lost 8 bases; unmatched junction nucleotides: 3. Germline V gene data show CDR1 as SGHRS and CDR2 as YFSETQ. CDR3: CASSLEGLAYIQYF. Written as DNA, the CDR3 is TGCGCCAGCAGCTTGGAGGGACTAGCTTACATTCAGTACTTC.

This clonotype was picked up many times. The chain links TRBV18 to TRBJ2-7; tentatively, D is TRBD1 (5 bases). Trimming cost V 1 base and J 1 base, with 14 bases left between them. Germline assignment: CDR1 KGHSH and CDR2 LQKENI. This CDR3 spans 16 amino acids. The CDR3 sequence is CASSPLLSAGSYEQYF. The CDR3 DNA follows: TGTGCCAGCTCACCACTCCTGAGTGCAGGGTCCTACGAGCAGTACTTC.